The T cell receptor beta chain described here comes from a study of control samples from healthy donors and cancer patients. V shed 4 bases and J 2 bases; nucleotides not matched to a gene: 13. The CDR3 has 18 residues. Germline-derived CDR1 and CDR2 are SGHAT and FQNNGV. This clone was observed a single time. The data were produced by immunoSEQ multiplex PCR, yet TCRdb's version contains in-frame clones alone and is incomplete. This table has about 170,000 clones, 93% appearing once. The sample consisted of blood. This receptor was identified in a woman between 55 and 75 years old in good health. This chain joins TRBV11-2 and TRBJ2-2, with TRBD1 matching over 7 bases. The CDR3 region is CASSSGRDSLINTGELFF. The CDR3 nucleotides read TGTGCCAGCAGCTCAGGACGGGACAGCTTAATAAACACCGGGGAGCTGTTTTTT.